This T cell receptor beta chain was found in a study of T cells in Graves' hyperthyroidism and ophthalmopathy. In its sample, this clonotype was seen many times. RNA transcripts served as the template for amplifying TCR beta CDR3 regions. HTBI primers drove first-round RT-PCR of the TCR CDR3. One entry per CDR3 protein results from TCRdb running MiXCR on the multiplex PCR reads. The sample gives 450,000 to 600,000 distinct CDR3 sequences, about 20% of which show up once; 47% is in the top ten. The V gene's germline CDR1 is SGHKS and CDR2 YYEKEE (reference sequence). This CDR3 contains 11 residues. The ends were cut back, 2 bases at V and 7 bases at J, with 6 bases in the middle.

J is TRBJ1-2 and V is TRBV5-5; unclear D gene. Sequencing was done on a sample of blood. This clonotype was obtained from a man aged 40-49 years with Graves' ophthalmopathy. The CDR3 coding sequence is TGTGCCAGCAGCTTAGTGGGTGGCTACACCTTC. The encoded protein is CASSLVGGYTF. The full variable domain, with the rest looked up from reference TRBV5-5 and TRBJ1-2, is DAGVTQSPTHLIKTRGQQVTLRCSPISGHKSVSWYQQVLGQGPQFIFQYYEKEERGRGNFPDRFSARQFPNYSSELNVNALLLGDSALYLCASSLVGGYTFGSGTRLTVV.